This TCR beta chain was profiled in a study of control samples from healthy donors and cancer patients. Sequencing used immunoSEQ multiplex PCR; TCRdb keeps in-frame clones, though not all of them. The repertoire holds under 200,000 clones, with roughly 94% as singletons. CDR1 and CDR2 (germline): SGHAT, FQNNGV. V was clipped by 5 bases and J by 3 bases, with 10 bases between them. CDR3 length: 13 amino acids. The chain is built from TRBV11-2 and TRBJ1-2, with D maybe TRBD1 (5 bases). The material sequenced was blood. The receptor comes from a woman aged 40 to 50 in good health. The DNA for the CDR3 is TGTGCCAGCAGCCGGGACGGCCACTATGGCTACACCTTC. It yields the protein CASSRDGHYGYTF.